This TCR beta chain was recovered during a study of blood T cell repertoires in COVID-19. The CDR3 length is 12 residues. Trimming at V came to 7 bases and at J to 8 bases, leaving 2 bases not matched to a gene. Germline-derived CDR1 and CDR2 are MNHEY and SVGAGI. Generated by immunoSEQ multiplex PCR, the TCRdb table keeps only in-frame clones and is missing some. In the table there are about 43,000 clones, roughly 90% of which are singletons. The TCR originated in a woman at least 80 years old with active COVID-19. The chain recombines TRBV6-5 with TRBJ2-1, with TRBD2 identical over 10 bases. Sample: peripheral blood. CDR3 sequence reads: CASIGTSDEQFF. In nucleotides, the CDR3 is TGTGCCAGCATCGGGACTAGCGATGAGCAGTTCTTC.